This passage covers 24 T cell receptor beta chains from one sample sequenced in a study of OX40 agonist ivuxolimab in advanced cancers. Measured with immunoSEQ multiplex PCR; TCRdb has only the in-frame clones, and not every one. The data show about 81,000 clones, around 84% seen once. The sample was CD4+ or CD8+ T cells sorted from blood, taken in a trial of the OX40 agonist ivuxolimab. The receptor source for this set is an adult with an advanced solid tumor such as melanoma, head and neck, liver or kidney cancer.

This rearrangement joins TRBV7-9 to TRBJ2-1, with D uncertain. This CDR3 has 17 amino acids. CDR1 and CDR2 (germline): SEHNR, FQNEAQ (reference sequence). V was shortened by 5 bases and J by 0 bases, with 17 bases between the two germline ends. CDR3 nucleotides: TGTGCCAGCAGCCCCCCTTTCGGCTTTAGCTCCTACAATGAGCAGTTCTTC. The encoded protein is CASSPPFGFSSYNEQFF.

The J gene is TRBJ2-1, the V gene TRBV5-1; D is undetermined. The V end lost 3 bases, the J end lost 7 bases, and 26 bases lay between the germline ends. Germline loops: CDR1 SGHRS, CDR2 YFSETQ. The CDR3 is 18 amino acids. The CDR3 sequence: CASSSPPLGSHFTNEQFF. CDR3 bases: TGCGCCAGCAGCTCACCCCCGCTAGGTTCCCACTTTACAAATGAGCAGTTCTTC.

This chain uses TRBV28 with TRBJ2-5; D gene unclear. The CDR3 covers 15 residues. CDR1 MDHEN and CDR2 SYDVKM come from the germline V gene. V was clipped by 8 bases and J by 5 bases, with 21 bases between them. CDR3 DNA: TGTGCCAGCTCATCTGGCCCACTCACCGGGGAGACCCAGTACTTC. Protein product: CASSSGPLTGETQYF.

The CDR3 bases are TGTGCCAGCAGCTTGCGTGGAGGGGTGACAGATACGCAGTATTTT. Its protein product is CASSLRGGVTDTQYF. This rearrangement joins TRBV7-3 to TRBJ2-3, with a tentative D call TRBD2 (6 bases). The ends were cut back, 3 bases at V and 3 bases at J, with 13 bases in the middle. The CDR3 runs 15 residues. Per the germline V gene, CDR1 is SGHTA and CDR2 is FQGTGA.

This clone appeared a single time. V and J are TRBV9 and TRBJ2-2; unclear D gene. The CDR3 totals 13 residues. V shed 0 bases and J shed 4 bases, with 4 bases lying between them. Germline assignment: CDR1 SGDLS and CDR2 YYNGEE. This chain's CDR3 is CASSVGPTGELFF. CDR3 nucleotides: TGTGCCAGCAGCGTAGGCCCCACCGGGGAGCTGTTTTTT.

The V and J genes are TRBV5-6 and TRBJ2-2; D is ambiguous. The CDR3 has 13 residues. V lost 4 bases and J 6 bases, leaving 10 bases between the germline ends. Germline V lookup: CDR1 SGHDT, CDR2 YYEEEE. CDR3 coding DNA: TGTGCCAGCAGCCCACCGCACTCCGGGGAGCTGTTTTTT. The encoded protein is CASSPPHSGELFF.

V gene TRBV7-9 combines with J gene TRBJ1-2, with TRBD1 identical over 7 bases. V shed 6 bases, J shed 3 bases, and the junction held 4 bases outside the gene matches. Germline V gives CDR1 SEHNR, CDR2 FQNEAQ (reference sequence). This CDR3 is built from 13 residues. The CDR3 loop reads CASSSGQDYGYTF. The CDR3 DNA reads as TGTGCCAGCAGTTCCGGACAGGACTATGGCTACACCTTC.

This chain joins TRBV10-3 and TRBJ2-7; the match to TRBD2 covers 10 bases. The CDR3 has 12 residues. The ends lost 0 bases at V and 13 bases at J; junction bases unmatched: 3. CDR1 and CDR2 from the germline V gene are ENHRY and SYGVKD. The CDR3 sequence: CAISESAGGFYF. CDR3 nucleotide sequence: TGTGCCATCAGTGAGTCAGCGGGAGGGTTTTACTTC.

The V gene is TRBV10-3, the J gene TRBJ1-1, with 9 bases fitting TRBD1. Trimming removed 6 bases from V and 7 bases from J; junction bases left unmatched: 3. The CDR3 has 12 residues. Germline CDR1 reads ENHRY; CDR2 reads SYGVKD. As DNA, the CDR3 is TGTGCCATCAGGGGACAGGGAGGTGAAGCTTTCTTT. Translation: CAIRGQGGEAFF.

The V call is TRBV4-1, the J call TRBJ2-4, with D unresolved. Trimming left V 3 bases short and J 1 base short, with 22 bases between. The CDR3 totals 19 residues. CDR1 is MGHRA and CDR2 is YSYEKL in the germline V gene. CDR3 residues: CASSHPRAHPKVAKNIQYF. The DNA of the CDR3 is TGCGCCAGCAGCCACCCCCGGGCACATCCCAAGGTGGCCAAAAACATTCAGTACTTC.

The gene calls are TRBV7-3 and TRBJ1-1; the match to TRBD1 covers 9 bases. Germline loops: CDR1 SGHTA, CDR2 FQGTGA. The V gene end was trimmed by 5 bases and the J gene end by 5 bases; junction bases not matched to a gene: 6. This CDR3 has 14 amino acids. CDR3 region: CASSPSTGGTEAFF. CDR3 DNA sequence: TGTGCCAGCAGCCCCTCGACAGGGGGGACTGAAGCTTTCTTT. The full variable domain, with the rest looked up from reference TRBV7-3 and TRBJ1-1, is GAGVSQTPSNKVTEKGKYVELRCDPISGHTALYWYRQSLGQGPEFLIYFQGTGAADDSGLPNDRFFAVRPEGSVSTLKIQRTERGDSAVYLCASSPSTGGTEAFFGQGTRLTVV.

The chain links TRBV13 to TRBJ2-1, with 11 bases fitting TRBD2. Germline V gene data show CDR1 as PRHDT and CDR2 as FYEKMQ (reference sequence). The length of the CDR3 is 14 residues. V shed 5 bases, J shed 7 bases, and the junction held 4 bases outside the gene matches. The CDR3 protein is CASSLAGGKNEQFF. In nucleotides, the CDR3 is TGTGCCAGCAGCCTAGCGGGGGGTAAGAATGAGCAGTTCTTC.

DNA of the CDR3: TGTGCCAGCAGCTTAGCGTCTCAGGGACCAGAGACCCAGTACTTC. It encodes CASSLASQGPETQYF. The rearrangement uses TRBV11-1 and TRBJ2-5; D may correspond to TRBD1 or TRBD2 (5 bases each). V lost 0 bases and J 4 bases, leaving 12 bases between the germline ends. Germline lookup yields CDR1 SGHAT and CDR2 FQDESV (reference sequence). The CDR3 has 15 amino acids.

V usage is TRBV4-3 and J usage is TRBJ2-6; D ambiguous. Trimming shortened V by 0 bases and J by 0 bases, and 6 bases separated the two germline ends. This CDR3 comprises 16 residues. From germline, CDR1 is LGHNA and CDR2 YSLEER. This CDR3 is CASSQEPNSGANVLTF. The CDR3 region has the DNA TGCGCCAGCAGCCAAGAGCCGAACTCTGGGGCCAACGTCCTGACTTTC.

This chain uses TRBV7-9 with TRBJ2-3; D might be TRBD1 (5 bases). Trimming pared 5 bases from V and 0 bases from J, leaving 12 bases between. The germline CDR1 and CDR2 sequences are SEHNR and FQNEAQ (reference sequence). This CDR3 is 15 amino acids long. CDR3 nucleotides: TGTGCCAGCAGCCCGTATGACAGAAGCACAGATACGCAGTATTTT. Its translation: CASSPYDRSTDTQYF.

Here the CDR3 reads CSATSSASYTF. CDR3 DNA: TGCAGTGCTACCTCTTCCGCGAGCTACACCTTC. This sequence joins TRBV20-1 and TRBJ1-2; D is uncertain. Deletions cut 4 bases from V and 9 bases from J, with 12 bases between. Germline assignment: CDR1 DFQATT and CDR2 SNEGSKA (reference sequence). The CDR3 consists of 11 residues.

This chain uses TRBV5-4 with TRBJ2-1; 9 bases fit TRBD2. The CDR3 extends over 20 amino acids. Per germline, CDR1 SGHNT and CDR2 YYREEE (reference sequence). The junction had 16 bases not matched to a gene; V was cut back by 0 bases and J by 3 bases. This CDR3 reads CASSLAWTSEPGVYYNEQFF. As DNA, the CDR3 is TGTGCCAGCAGCTTGGCCTGGACTAGCGAACCAGGGGTCTACTACAATGAGCAGTTCTTC.

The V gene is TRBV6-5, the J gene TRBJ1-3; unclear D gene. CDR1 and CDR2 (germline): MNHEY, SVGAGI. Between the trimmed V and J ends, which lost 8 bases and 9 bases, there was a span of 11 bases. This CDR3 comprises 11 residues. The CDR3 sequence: CASVRPPTIYF. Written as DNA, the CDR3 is TGTGCCAGCGTTCGACCCCCCACCATATATTTT.

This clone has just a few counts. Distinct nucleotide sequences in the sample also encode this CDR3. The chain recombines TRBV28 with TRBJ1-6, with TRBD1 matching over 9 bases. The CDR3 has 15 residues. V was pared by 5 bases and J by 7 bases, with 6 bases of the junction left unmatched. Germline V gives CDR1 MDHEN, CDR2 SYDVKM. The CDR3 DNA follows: TGTGCCAGCAGTGCCGGGACAGGGATAAATTCACCCCTCCACTTT. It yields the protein CASSAGTGINSPLHF.

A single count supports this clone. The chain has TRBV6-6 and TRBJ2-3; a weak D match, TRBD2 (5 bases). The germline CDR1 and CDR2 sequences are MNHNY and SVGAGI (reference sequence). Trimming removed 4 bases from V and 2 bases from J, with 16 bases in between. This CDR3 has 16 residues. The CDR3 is CASSLERRANTDTQYF. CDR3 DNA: TGTGCCAGCAGTTTAGAGCGGCGGGCCAACACAGATACGCAGTATTTT.

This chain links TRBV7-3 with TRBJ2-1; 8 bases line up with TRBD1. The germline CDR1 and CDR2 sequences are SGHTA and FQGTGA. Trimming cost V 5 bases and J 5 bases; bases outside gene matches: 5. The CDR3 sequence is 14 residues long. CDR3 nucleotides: TGTGCCAGCAGCCCAAGGGACAGGCACAATGAGCAGTTCTTC. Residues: CASSPRDRHNEQFF.

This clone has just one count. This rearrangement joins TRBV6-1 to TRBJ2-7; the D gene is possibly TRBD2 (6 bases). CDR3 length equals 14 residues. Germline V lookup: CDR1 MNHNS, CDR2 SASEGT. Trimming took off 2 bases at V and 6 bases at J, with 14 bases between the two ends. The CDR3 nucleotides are TGTGCCAGCAGTGAAATGGGTGGGGGGTTCGAGCAGTACGTC. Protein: CASSEMGGGFEQYV.

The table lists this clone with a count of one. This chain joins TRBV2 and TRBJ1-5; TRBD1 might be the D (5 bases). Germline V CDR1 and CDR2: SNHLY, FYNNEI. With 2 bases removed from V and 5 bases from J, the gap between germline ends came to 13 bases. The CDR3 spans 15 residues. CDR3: CASSEYLGAYQPQHF. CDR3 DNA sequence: TGTGCCAGCAGTGAATATTTAGGGGCTTATCAGCCCCAGCATTTT.

The CDR3 region is CASSVGTSGRAGEQFF. CDR3 nucleotides: TGTGCCAGCAGCGTCGGGACTAGCGGGAGGGCAGGTGAGCAGTTCTTC. The J gene is TRBJ2-1, the V gene TRBV9, with TRBD2 identical over 16 bases. The CDR3 runs 16 residues. Germline V gene data show CDR1 as SGDLS and CDR2 as YYNGEE. With V trimmed by 2 bases and J by 9 bases, 5 bases remained unmatched.